The 20 T cell receptor beta chains in this list originate from one sample, sequenced in a study of response to subunit inactivated influenza vaccine (dated by TCRdb to 2017 to 2018). Receptor libraries were prepared by RT-PCR. For sequencing, an Illumina HiSeq 2500 was employed. TCRdb reanalyzed the raw reads on its own, using fastp at Q25 for trimming and MiXCR for clone calling, and kept in-frame beta chains. CDR3 protein duplicates are merged, each entry listing the most common genes and DNA. Counted in this sample were about half a million distinct CDR3 sequences; approximately 7.7% of them appeared once. The biggest ten clones account for 10% to 15% of the sample. The material sequenced was PBMCs from blood, taken 23 months after vaccination. The receptors were sampled from a man aged 45-69 years who received an inactivated influenza vaccine. Donor details come from another sample of the same person, matched by shared clones.

The sample holds many counts of this clonotype. The chain combines TRBV24-1 with TRBJ2-2, with TRBD1 matching 9 bases. Germline V gene sequence: CDR1 KGHDR, CDR2 SFDVKD. Trimming took 5 bases from V and 0 from J; bases not matched to a gene: 6. The CDR3 is 17 amino acids. The CDR3 DNA follows: TGTGCCACCAGTGCGACAGGGGGGTTCTCGAACACCGGGGAGCTGTTTTTT. Protein sequence: CATSATGGFSNTGELFF.

This clonotype was observed at least ten times. The chain joins TRBV5-5 to TRBJ2-3, with 9 bases lining up with TRBD1. The CDR3 is 15 residues long. Losses at the gene ends were 2 bases for V and 6 bases for J; bases not matched to a gene: 7. The germline V gene has CDR1 SGHKS and CDR2 YYEKEE (reference sequence). The CDR3 spells CASSFSGTGRDTQYF. The CDR3, as DNA: TGTGCCAGCAGCTTTTCCGGGACAGGGAGGGATACGCAGTATTTT. Combining the CDR3 with reference TRBV5-5 and TRBJ2-3 gives the whole variable domain DAGVTQSPTHLIKTRGQQVTLRCSPISGHKSVSWYQQVLGQGPQFIFQYYEKEERGRGNFPDRFSARQFPNYSSELNVNALLLGDSALYLCASSFSGTGRDTQYFGPGTRLTVL.

This clonotype was seen a few times. V gene TRBV12-3 or TRBV12-4 combines with J gene TRBJ2-5, with 10 bases matching TRBD2. With 1 base clipped from V and 2 bases from J, the junction kept 13 bases outside the gene matches. This CDR3 comprises 19 residues. CDR3 in amino acids: CASSLGSWSGRAEQETQYF. CDR3 in DNA: TGTGCCAGCAGTTTAGGGAGTTGGAGCGGGAGGGCCGAACAAGAGACCCAGTACTTC.

This clonotype was counted at least ten times. The chain carries TRBV24-1 and TRBJ1-5; no definite D call. Trimming cost V 2 bases and J 6 bases, with 10 bases left between them. Germline V lookup: CDR1 KGHDR, CDR2 SFDVKD. This CDR3 spans 14 amino acids. CDR3 coding DNA: TGTGCCACCAGTGATTCTTTCCTGGGTCAGCCCCAGCATTTT. Translation: CATSDSFLGQPQHF.

This clonotype has more than one count but fewer than ten. The chain is built from TRBV20-1 and TRBJ2-7; D may match TRBD1 or TRBD2 (5 bases each). V shed 5 bases and J shed 0 bases, with 14 bases lying between them. Germline V gene data show CDR1 as DFQATT and CDR2 as SNEGSKA (reference sequence). The CDR3 length is 14 residues. The CDR3 region has the DNA TGCAGTGCTGGGGGTAGCAACCCCTCCTACGAGCAGTACTTC. This translates into CSAGGSNPSYEQYF.

Notes on this clonotype: One junction end disagrees with the germline gene, perhaps due to a read error. The V gene is TRBV20-1, the J gene TRBJ2-1; 10 bases match TRBD2. The CDR3 consists of 16 residues. Germline V gene data show CDR1 as DFQATT and CDR2 as SNEGSKA (reference sequence). This CDR3 is CCARTSGSGSYNEQFF. The CDR3 DNA sequence: TGCTGTGCTAGGACTAGCGGCTCTGGCTCCTACAATGAGCAGTTCTTC.

This clonotype was observed a few times. V is TRBV3-1 and J is TRBJ1-2; 9 bases fit TRBD1. Germline V gene lookup returns CDR1 LGHDT and CDR2 YNNKEL (reference sequence). The length of the CDR3 is 13 residues. J lost 7 bases, V lost 3 bases, and 3 bases had no gene match. The CDR3 loop reads CASSHDRGSGYTF. CDR3 nucleotide sequence: TGTGCCAGCAGCCACGACAGGGGGTCTGGCTACACCTTC.

The sample holds many counts of this clonotype. The chain has TRBV20-1 and TRBJ2-3, with TRBD2 identical over 9 bases. This CDR3 comprises 14 residues. Germline assignment: CDR1 DFQATT and CDR2 SNEGSKA (reference sequence). V shed 7 bases, J shed 3 bases, and the junction held 8 bases outside the gene matches. This chain's CDR3 is CSVTPGLATDTQYF. CDR3 coding DNA: TGCAGTGTTACACCGGGACTAGCTACAGATACGCAGTATTTT.

The V gene is TRBV25-1, the J gene TRBJ2-1; no clear D gene. The CDR3 spans 13 residues. V lost 3 bases, J lost 5 bases, and 8 bases lay in between. Germline lookup yields CDR1 MGHDK and CDR2 SYGVNS. CDR3 region: CASSDRRDNEQFF. The DNA for the CDR3 is TGTGCCAGCAGTGACCGGAGAGACAATGAGCAGTTCTTC.

The sample holds many counts of this clonotype. This chain links TRBV15 with TRBJ2-7; D might be TRBD1 (5 bases). V was shortened by 2 bases and J by 6 bases, with 14 bases between the two germline ends. In germline, CDR1 is LNHNV, CDR2 YYDKDF (reference sequence). The CDR3 has 14 residues. The CDR3 bases are TGTGCCACCAGCAGACCCTCTCAGGGTTCCGAGCAGTACTTC. It codes for CATSRPSQGSEQYF.

This clonotype was counted many times. V usage is TRBV5-5 and J usage is TRBJ2-2, with TRBD1 identical over 8 bases. The CDR3 has 16 residues. CDR1 is SGHKS and CDR2 is YYEKEE in the germline V gene (reference sequence). The V and J ends lost 0 bases and 5 bases, in that order; junction bases with no gene match: 6. CDR3 protein: CASSLAGTGVTGELFF. CDR3 in DNA: TGTGCCAGCAGCTTGGCCGGGACAGGAGTTACCGGGGAGCTGTTTTTT.

This clonotype was counted at least ten times. V usage is TRBV20-1 and J usage is TRBJ1-1; 8 bases are a match to TRBD1. The CDR3 runs to 13 residues. The trim removed 2 bases at V and 2 bases at J, leaving 1 base unmatched. Germline CDR1 DFQATT, CDR2 SNEGSKA (reference sequence). The CDR3 DNA follows: TGCAGTGCTAGACAGGGGGCTAACACTGAAGCTTTCTTT. Protein product: CSARQGANTEAFF.

This clonotype was observed a few times. The J gene is TRBJ2-7, the V gene TRBV10-3, with D perhaps TRBD2 (5 bases). There are 12 residues in the CDR3. V was trimmed by 3 bases and J by 7 bases, leaving 10 bases between them. Per germline, CDR1 ENHRY and CDR2 SYGVKD. CDR3 in amino acids: CAISEREEEQYF. CDR3 sequence (DNA): TGTGCCATCAGTGAACGGGAAGAGGAGCAGTACTTC.

This chain uses TRBV11-2 with TRBJ2-3, with D perhaps TRBD1 or TRBD2 (5 bases each). The germline V gene has CDR1 SGHAT and CDR2 FQNNGV. The CDR3 contains 15 residues. V lost 4 bases and J 4 bases, leaving 15 bases between the germline ends. This CDR3 reads CASSSALRGPDTQYF. In DNA, the CDR3 is TGTGCCAGCAGCTCTGCCCTCCGGGGCCCAGATACGCAGTATTTT.

The CDR3 DNA reads TGTGCCATCAGTGACTCCGGAGCGGGAGCACACAATGAGCAGTTCTTC. It encodes CAISDSGAGAHNEQFF. This chain links TRBV10-3 with TRBJ2-1; 8 nucleotides match TRBD2. The V and J ends lost 3 bases and 5 bases, in that order; junction bases with no gene match: 9. The CDR3 sequence is 16 residues long. The germline CDR1 and CDR2 sequences are ENHRY and SYGVKD.

The V gene is TRBV7-6, the J gene TRBJ2-1, with D perhaps TRBD2 (5 bases). V lost 0 bases and J 0 bases, leaving 9 bases between the germline ends. Germline V lookup: CDR1 SGHVS, CDR2 FNYEAQ. This CDR3 region has 16 residues. Here the CDR3 DNA reads TGTGCCAGCAGCTTAGCGGCCAGCGGCTCCTACAATGAGCAGTTCTTC. Translating gives CASSLAASGSYNEQFF.

This clonotype turned up a few times. V usage is TRBV11-1 and J usage is TRBJ2-2, with D maybe TRBD2 (5 bases). This CDR3 is 19 amino acids long. The germline V gene has CDR1 SGHAT and CDR2 FQDESV (reference sequence). V lost 1 base, J lost 2 bases, and 20 bases lay in between. CDR3 amino acids: CASSLESSRYSANTGELFF. The CDR3 nucleotides read TGTGCCAGCAGCTTAGAGTCTAGCCGATACTCCGCCAACACCGGGGAGCTGTTTTTT.

The chain couples TRBV20-1 to TRBJ1-1, with unresolved D. The germline gives CDR1 DFQATT, CDR2 SNEGSKA (reference sequence). V was trimmed by 2 bases and J by 7 bases, leaving 11 bases between them. The CDR3 spans 12 residues. The CDR3 DNA follows: TGCAGTGCTAGATCCGGCTCCGGTGAAGCTTTCTTT. Its translation: CSARSGSGEAFF.

This clonotype appeared a few times. This chain joins TRBV20-1 and TRBJ2-2; 7 positions match TRBD1. V lost 4 bases, J lost 9 bases, and 5 bases stayed unmatched. Germline loops: CDR1 DFQATT, CDR2 SNEGSKA (reference sequence). The CDR3 sequence is 12 residues long. The CDR3: CSATQDRRELFF. DNA of the CDR3: TGCAGTGCTACACAGGACAGGAGGGAGCTGTTTTTT.

The V and J genes are TRBV29-1 and TRBJ1-2; D remains unclear. The CDR3 spans 12 residues. V gave up 4 bases and J gave up 8 bases, with 14 bases separating them. From germline, CDR1 is SQVTM and CDR2 ANQGSEA. DNA of the CDR3: TGCAGCGTTGCTTTGGCGACTCGGGGCTACACCTTC. Encoded protein: CSVALATRGYTF. Full variable domain (rest looked up from reference TRBV29-1 and TRBJ1-2): SAVISQKPSRDICQRGTSLTIQCQVDSQVTMMFWYRQQPGQSLTLIATANQGSEATYESGFVIDKFPISRPNLTFSTLTVSNMSPEDSSIYLCSVALATRGYTFGSGTRLTVV.